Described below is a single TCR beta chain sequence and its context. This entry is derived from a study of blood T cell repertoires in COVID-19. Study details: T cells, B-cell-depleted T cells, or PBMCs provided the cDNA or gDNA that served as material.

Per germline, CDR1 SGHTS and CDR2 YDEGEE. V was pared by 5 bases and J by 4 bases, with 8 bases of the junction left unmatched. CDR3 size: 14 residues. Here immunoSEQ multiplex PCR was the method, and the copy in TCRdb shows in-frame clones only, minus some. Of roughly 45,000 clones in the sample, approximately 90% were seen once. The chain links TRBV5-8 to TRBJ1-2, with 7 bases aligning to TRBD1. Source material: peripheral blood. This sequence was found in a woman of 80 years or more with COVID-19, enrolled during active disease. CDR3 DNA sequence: TGTGCCAGCAGTCAGACAGGGAACAGCTATGGCTACACCTTC. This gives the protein CASSQTGNSYGYTF.